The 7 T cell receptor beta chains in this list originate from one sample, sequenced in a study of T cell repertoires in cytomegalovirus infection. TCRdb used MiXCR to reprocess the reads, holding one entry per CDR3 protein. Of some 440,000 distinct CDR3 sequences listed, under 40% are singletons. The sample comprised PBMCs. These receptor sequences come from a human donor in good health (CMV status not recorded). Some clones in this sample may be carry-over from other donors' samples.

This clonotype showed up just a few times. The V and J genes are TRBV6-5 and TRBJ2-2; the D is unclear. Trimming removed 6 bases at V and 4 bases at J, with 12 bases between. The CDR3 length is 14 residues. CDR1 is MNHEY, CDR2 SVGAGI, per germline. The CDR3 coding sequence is TGTGCCAGCAGAGGGATTGCGCTCACCGGGGAGCTGTTTTTT. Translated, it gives CASRGIALTGELFF.

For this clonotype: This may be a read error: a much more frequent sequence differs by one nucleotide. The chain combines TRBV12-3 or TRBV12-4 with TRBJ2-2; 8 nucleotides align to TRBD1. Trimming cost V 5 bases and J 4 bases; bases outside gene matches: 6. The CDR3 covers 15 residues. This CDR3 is CASSTGTGLTGELFF. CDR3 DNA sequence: TGTGCCAGCAGTACCGGGACAGGACTCACCGGGGAGCTGTTTTTT.

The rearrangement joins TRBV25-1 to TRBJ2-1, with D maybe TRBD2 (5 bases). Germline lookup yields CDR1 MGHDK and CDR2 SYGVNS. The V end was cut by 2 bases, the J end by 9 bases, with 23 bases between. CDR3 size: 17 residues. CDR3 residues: CASSEGPWERGFIEQFF. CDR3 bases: TGTGCCAGCAGTGAAGGGCCCTGGGAGAGAGGGTTCATTGAGCAGTTCTTC.

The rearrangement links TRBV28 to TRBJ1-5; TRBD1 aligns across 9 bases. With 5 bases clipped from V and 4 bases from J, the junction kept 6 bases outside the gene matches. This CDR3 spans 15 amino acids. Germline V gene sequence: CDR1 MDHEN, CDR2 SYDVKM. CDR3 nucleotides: TGTGCCAGCAGTGGGACAGGGCTTTCGAATCAGCCCCAGCATTTT. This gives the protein CASSGTGLSNQPQHF.

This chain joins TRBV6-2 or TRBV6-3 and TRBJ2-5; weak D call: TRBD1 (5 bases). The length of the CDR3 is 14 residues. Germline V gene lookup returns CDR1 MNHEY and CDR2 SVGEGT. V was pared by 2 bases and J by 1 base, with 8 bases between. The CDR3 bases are TGTGCCAGCAGTTACCTGACAGTCCAAGAGACCCAGTACTTC. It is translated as CASSYLTVQETQYF.

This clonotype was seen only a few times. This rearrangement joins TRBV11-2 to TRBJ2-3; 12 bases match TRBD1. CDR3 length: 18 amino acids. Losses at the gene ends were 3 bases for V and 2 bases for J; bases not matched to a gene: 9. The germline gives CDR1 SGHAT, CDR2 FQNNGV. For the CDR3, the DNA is TGTGCCAGCAGCTTCATAGGGACAGGGGGCCCCTACACAGATACGCAGTATTTT. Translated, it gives CASSFIGTGGPYTDTQYF. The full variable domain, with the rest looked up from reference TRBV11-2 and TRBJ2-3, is EAGVAQSPRYKIIEKRQSVAFWCNPISGHATLYWYQQILGQGPKLLIQFQNNGVVDDSQLPKDRFSAERLKGVDSTLKIQPAKLEDSAVYLCASSFIGTGGPYTDTQYFGPGTRLTVL.

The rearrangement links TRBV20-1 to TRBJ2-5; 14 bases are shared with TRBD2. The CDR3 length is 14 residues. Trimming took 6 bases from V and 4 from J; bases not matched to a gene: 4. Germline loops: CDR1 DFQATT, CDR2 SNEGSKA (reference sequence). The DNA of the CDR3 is TGCAGTGCAAGACTAGCGGGGGGGCTAGAGACCCAGTACTTC. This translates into CSARLAGGLETQYF.